Listed below are T cell receptor beta chains from one sample, sequenced in a study of T cell repertoires in cytomegalovirus infection. TCRdb reanalysed the reads using MiXCR and keeps one entry per CDR3 protein. This table holds about 300,000 distinct CDR3 sequences, about 9.2% found once. The sample consisted of PBMCs. These receptors originate from a human donor in good health (CMV status not recorded). Some clones in this sample may be carry-over from other donors' samples. Each CDR3 is given with its conserved first and last residue. The D gene is left open where the match is weak. Only part of the rows carry a size: once, few, many, or a class if the clone is expanded.

j_gene: TRBJ1-1; d_gene: .; v_gene: TRBV28; abundance: many; CDR3nt: TGTGCCAGCAGTTTATGGGCTGAAGCTTTCTTT; CDR3aa: CASSLWAEAFF
j_gene: TRBJ1-2; d_gene: .; v_gene: TRBV9; abundance: .; CDR3nt: TGTGCCAGCAGCGCCAGGACCGCACCTAACTATGGCTACACCTTC; CDR3aa: CASSARTAPNYGYTF
j_gene: TRBJ2-5; d_gene: .; v_gene: TRBV28; abundance: few; CDR3nt: TGTGCCAGCAGTTTCCTGCAAACGCGGGAGACCCAGTACTTC; CDR3aa: CASSFLQTRETQYF
j_gene: TRBJ2-5; d_gene: .; v_gene: TRBV28; abundance: few; CDR3nt: TGTGCCAGCAGTTCAGGGTTTGAGACCCAGTACTTC; CDR3aa: CASSSGFETQYF
j_gene: TRBJ2-4; d_gene: .; v_gene: TRBV6-2/TRBV6-3; abundance: few; CDR3nt: TGTGCCAGCAGTTACACCGGGTTGGACATTCAGTACTTC; CDR3aa: CASSYTGLDIQYF
j_gene: TRBJ2-3; d_gene: .; v_gene: TRBV12-3/TRBV12-4; abundance: .; CDR3nt: TGTGCCAGCAGTTTCCGGAATACGCAGTATTTT; CDR3aa: CASSFRNTQYF
j_gene: TRBJ2-5; d_gene: TRBD2; v_gene: TRBV7-2; abundance: many; CDR3nt: TGTGCCAGCAGCCCGGGAGGCGGCCGGTTGGGGACCCAGTACTTC; CDR3aa: CASSPGGGRLGTQYF
j_gene: TRBJ2-2; d_gene: TRBD1; v_gene: TRBV10-3; abundance: many; CDR3nt: TGTGCCATCAGAATGACAGGGGGAGACCCCAATATAAACACCGGGGAGCTGTTTTTT; CDR3aa: CAIRMTGGDPNINTGELFF
j_gene: TRBJ1-2; d_gene: .; v_gene: TRBV6-5; abundance: few; CDR3nt: TGTGCCAGCAGTTACTCCCAGCTGGATGGCTACACCTTC; CDR3aa: CASSYSQLDGYTF
j_gene: TRBJ1-5; d_gene: TRBD1; v_gene: TRBV12-3/TRBV12-4; abundance: many; CDR3nt: TGTGCCAGCAGCCCGGGACAGGGGAGTTATAGCAATCAGCCCCAGCATTTT; CDR3aa: CASSPGQGSYSNQPQHF
j_gene: TRBJ2-2; d_gene: .; v_gene: TRBV7-9; abundance: .; CDR3nt: TGTGCCAGCACCCCAGGGGTGTCGAGCACCGGGGAGCTGTTTTTT; CDR3aa: CASTPGVSSTGELFF
j_gene: TRBJ2-4; d_gene: TRBD1; v_gene: TRBV4-1; abundance: many; CDR3nt: TGCGCCAGCAGCCAAGCACTCCTAGACAGGGTTCAGTACTTC; CDR3aa: CASSQALLDRVQYF
j_gene: TRBJ1-5; d_gene: TRBD1; v_gene: TRBV7-9; abundance: many; CDR3nt: TGTGCCAGCAGCCTAGCTGGTGTGGTGGACAGGTTGCAGCCCCAGCATTTT; CDR3aa: CASSLAGVVDRLQPQHF
j_gene: TRBJ1-1; d_gene: .; v_gene: TRBV12-3/TRBV12-4; abundance: many; CDR3nt: TGTGCCAGCACCTCAAGACAGAACACTGAAGCTTTCTTT; CDR3aa: CASTSRQNTEAFF
j_gene: TRBJ2-1; d_gene: TRBD1; v_gene: TRBV14; abundance: many; CDR3nt: TGTGCCAGCAGCCAAGAGGGGACAGTTACAATGAAGCAGTTCTTC; CDR3aa: CASSQEGTVTMKQFF